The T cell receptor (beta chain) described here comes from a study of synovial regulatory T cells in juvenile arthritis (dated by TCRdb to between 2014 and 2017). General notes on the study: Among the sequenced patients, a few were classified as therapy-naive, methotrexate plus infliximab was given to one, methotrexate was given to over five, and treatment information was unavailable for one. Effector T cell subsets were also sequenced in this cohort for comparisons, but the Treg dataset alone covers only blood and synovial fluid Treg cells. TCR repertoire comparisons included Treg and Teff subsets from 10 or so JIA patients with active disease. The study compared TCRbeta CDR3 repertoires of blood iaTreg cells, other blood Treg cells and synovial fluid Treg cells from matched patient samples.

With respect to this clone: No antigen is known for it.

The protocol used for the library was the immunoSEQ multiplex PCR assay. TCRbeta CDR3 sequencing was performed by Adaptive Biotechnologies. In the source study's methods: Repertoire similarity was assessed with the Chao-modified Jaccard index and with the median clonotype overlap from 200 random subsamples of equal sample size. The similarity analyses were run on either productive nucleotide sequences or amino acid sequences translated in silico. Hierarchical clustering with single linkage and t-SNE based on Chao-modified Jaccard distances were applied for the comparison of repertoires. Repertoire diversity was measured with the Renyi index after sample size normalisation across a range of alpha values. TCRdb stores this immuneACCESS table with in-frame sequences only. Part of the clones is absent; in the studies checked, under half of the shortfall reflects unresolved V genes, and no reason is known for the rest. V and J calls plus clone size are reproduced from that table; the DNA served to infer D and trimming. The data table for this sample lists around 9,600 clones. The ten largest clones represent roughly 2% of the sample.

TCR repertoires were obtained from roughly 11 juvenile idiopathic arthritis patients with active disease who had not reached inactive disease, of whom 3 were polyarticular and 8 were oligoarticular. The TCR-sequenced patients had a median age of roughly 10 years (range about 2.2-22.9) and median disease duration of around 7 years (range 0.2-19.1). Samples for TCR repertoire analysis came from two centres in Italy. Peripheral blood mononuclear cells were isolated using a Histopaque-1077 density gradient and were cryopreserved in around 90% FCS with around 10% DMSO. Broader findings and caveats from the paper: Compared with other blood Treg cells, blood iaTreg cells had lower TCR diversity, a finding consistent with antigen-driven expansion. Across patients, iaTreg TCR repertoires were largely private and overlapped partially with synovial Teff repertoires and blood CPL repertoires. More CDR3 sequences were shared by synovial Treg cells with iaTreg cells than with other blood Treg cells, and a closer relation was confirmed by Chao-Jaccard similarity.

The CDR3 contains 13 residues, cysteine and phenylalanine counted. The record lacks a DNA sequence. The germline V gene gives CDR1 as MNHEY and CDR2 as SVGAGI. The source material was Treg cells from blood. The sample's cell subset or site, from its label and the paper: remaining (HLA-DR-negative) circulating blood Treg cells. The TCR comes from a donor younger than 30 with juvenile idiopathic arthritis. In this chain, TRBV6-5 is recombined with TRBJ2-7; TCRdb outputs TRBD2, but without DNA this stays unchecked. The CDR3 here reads CASSYRRVYEQYF.